The entry below describes one T cell receptor beta chain. TCRdb's copy holds only in-frame clones and misses some; the assay was immunoSEQ multiplex PCR. The sample holds about 140,000 clones, approximately 79% seen once. This entry is derived from a study of blood T cell repertoires in COVID-19. Study as a whole: Samples representing acute and convalescent COVID-19 were sourced from the United States, Italy and Spain.

Individuals aged roughly 18 to 95 years were recruited from roughly 23 US areas. This CDR3 region has 15 residues. V gave up 6 bases and J gave up 2 bases; unmatched junction bases: 6. Germline V gene sequence: CDR1 LNHDA, CDR2 SQIVND (reference sequence). The clonotype was recovered from a woman between 45 and 65 years old who had recovered from COVID-19. Material: PBMCs or T cells enriched from blood (not recorded which). This chain links TRBV19 with TRBJ2-7; 11 nucleotides align to TRBD1. Written as DNA, the CDR3 is TGTGCCAGTAGCGACCGGGACAGGGGGACCTACGAGCAGTACTTC. Protein product: CASSDRDRGTYEQYF. The whole variable domain, filled in from reference TRBV19 and TRBJ2-7, reads DGGITQSPKYLFRKEGQNVTLSCEQNLNHDAMYWYRQDPGQGLRLIYYSQIVNDFQKGDIAEGYSVSREKKESFPLTVTSAQKNPTAFYLCASSDRDRGTYEQYFGPGTRLTVT.